The present T cell receptor (beta chain) was sequenced within a study of CD8 T cells in Susac syndrome. Reverse transcription of roughly 0.5 to 1 ug RNA used random hexamers. TCRdb fed the immunoSEQ multiplex PCR reads into MiXCR, producing one record per CDR3 protein. Altogether about 150,000 distinct CDR3 sequences are present, roughly 95% being singletons, with the ten largest covering around 0.12%. The CDR3 sequence is 14 residues long. Germline V lookup: CDR1 MDHEN, CDR2 SYDVKM. The V gene end was trimmed by 7 bases and the J gene end by 3 bases; junction bases not matched to a gene: 7. The source of this sequence is a human donor with Susac syndrome. Sequenced sample: CD4+ T cells from PBMCs. This chain connects TRBV28 to TRBJ2-3; 7 bases are a match to TRBD2. The CDR3 reads CASTRAGLTDTQYF. In DNA form, the CDR3 reads TGTGCCAGCACCCGAGCGGGACTGACAGATACGCAGTATTTT.